Below, one T cell receptor (beta chain) is given with its context. Its antigen is still unknown. The method was immunoSEQ multiplex PCR; TCRdb's version includes in-frame clones alone and lacks a portion of them. Here the sample spans over 150,000 clones, over 80% being singletons. The entry originates in a study of T cell responses to AZD1222 COVID-19 vaccine. Study findings and constraints: Unmutated variant regions are reportedly the target of nearly half of TCRs that are spike-specific.

The V and J ends lost 4 bases and 8 bases respectively, with 11 bases between them. Looked up from germline, CDR1 is SGHAT and CDR2 is FQNNGV. The CDR3 loop spans 13 amino acids. Sequencing used peripheral blood, obtained 28 days after the second dose of the MenACWY control vaccine. This chain uses TRBV11-2 with TRBJ1-4; D may be TRBD1 (5 bases). The sequence was obtained from an adult who received the MenACWY meningococcal vaccine as a control. CDR3 in DNA: TGTGCCAGCAGCTCCCGGGCAGGGGAAAAACTGTTTTTT. Its translation: CASSSRAGEKLFF.